This entry lists 9 T cell receptor beta chains sequenced from one sample in a study of blood T cell repertoires in COVID-19. This table comes from immunoSEQ multiplex PCR, and its TCRdb copy is limited to in-frame clones, with some not included. This sample has 100,000 to 150,000 clones; approximately 74% occur once, and the top ten carry under 2.5%. Sequencing was performed on peripheral blood. The receptors come from a woman in her sixties or seventies with acute or convalescent COVID-19.

The rearrangement joins TRBV4-1 to TRBJ2-1; D uncertain. CDR1 is MGHRA, CDR2 YSYEKL, per germline. The CDR3 covers 15 residues. Trimming shortened V by 1 base and J by 9 bases, and 16 bases separated the two germline ends. The CDR3 protein is CASSQGALYNLEQFF. For the CDR3, the DNA is TGCGCCAGCAGCCAAGGGGCGTTGTACAACCTTGAGCAGTTCTTC.

This clone was counted a single time. This chain joins TRBV28 and TRBJ2-3, with D unresolved. The CDR3 contains 11 residues. Germline V CDR1 and CDR2: MDHEN, SYDVKM. V was shortened by 5 bases and J by 5 bases, with 5 bases between the two germline ends. The CDR3 reads CASSVRDTQYF. Written as DNA, the CDR3 is TGTGCCAGCAGTGTTAGAGATACGCAGTATTTT.

This clone was recorded a few times. This chain links TRBV28 with TRBJ1-5; TRBD1 is a possible D gene (5 bases). The CDR3 runs to 17 residues. Germline CDR1 and CDR2: MDHEN and SYDVKM. Trimming shortened V by 2 bases and J by 3 bases, and 17 bases separated the two germline ends. CDR3 residues: CASSLMEGTEVNQPQHF. The CDR3 DNA is TGTGCCAGCAGTTTAATGGAGGGGACGGAAGTCAATCAGCCCCAGCATTTT.

The V call is TRBV10-1, the J call TRBJ1-1, with 9 bases identical to TRBD1. In germline, CDR1 is WNHNN, CDR2 SYGVQD (reference sequence). This CDR3 has 14 residues. After removal of 7 bases from V and 2 bases from J, the junction contained 5 bases not matched to a gene. The CDR3: CASTTGGRNTEAFF. The CDR3 DNA reads TGCGCCAGCACTACAGGGGGCAGAAACACTGAAGCTTTCTTT.

The V and J genes are TRBV18 and TRBJ2-7; D gene uncertain. Trimming removed 2 bases from V and 3 bases from J, with 8 bases in between. This CDR3 region has 13 residues. Germline CDR1 KGHSH, CDR2 LQKENI. CDR3 sequence: CASSPSLVYEQYF. The DNA of the CDR3 is TGTGCCAGCTCACCATCTCTAGTCTACGAGCAGTACTTC.

This clone was observed a handful of times. V is TRBV2 and J is TRBJ1-2; a possible D gene is TRBD1 (6 bases). The CDR3 runs 12 residues. The V gene's germline CDR1 is SNHLY and CDR2 FYNNEI. The ends were cut back, 7 bases at V and 3 bases at J, with 9 bases in the middle. The CDR3 region is CASTRTDYGYTF. For the CDR3, the DNA is TGTGCCAGCACCCGGACAGACTATGGCTACACCTTC.

The V gene is TRBV18, the J gene TRBJ2-1, with a weak D call TRBD2 (6 bases). Germline lookup yields CDR1 KGHSH and CDR2 LQKENI. The CDR3 totals 14 residues. The ends were cut back, 8 bases at V and 1 base at J, with 12 bases in the middle. The CDR3 DNA follows: TGTGCCAGCCTACCGGGACTTTCCTACAATGAGCAGTTCTTC. Its protein is CASLPGLSYNEQFF.

This chain uses TRBV19 with TRBJ2-3, with D uncertain. Per the germline V gene, CDR1 is LNHDA and CDR2 is SQIVND (reference sequence). Trimming removed 6 bases at V and 3 bases at J, with 13 bases between. The CDR3 is made up of 14 amino acids. The CDR3 spells CASRLTSATDTQYF. CDR3 sequence (DNA): TGTGCCAGTAGATTGACTTCAGCGACAGATACGCAGTATTTT. The whole variable domain, filled in from reference TRBV19 and TRBJ2-3, reads DGGITQSPKYLFRKEGQNVTLSCEQNLNHDAMYWYRQDPGQGLRLIYYSQIVNDFQKGDIAEGYSVSREKKESFPLTVTSAQKNPTAFYLCASRLTSATDTQYFGPGTRLTVL.

The chain combines TRBV19 with TRBJ1-4; TRBD1 matches 7 bases. Germline CDR1 LNHDA, CDR2 SQIVND (reference sequence). The CDR3 is 15 amino acids. With 4 bases clipped from V and 4 bases from J, the junction kept 6 bases outside the gene matches. CDR3 amino acids: CASSRRTGYNEKLFF. CDR3 sequence (DNA): TGTGCCAGTAGTAGGAGGACAGGTTATAATGAAAAACTGTTTTTT. Combining the CDR3 with reference TRBV19 and TRBJ1-4 gives the whole variable domain DGGITQSPKYLFRKEGQNVTLSCEQNLNHDAMYWYRQDPGQGLRLIYYSQIVNDFQKGDIAEGYSVSREKKESFPLTVTSAQKNPTAFYLCASSRRTGYNEKLFFGSGTQLSVL.